Listed below are T cell receptor beta chains from one sample, sequenced in a study of shared clonotypes between healthy human individuals. Sequencing was performed with immunoSEQ multiplex PCR; in TCRdb, only in-frame clones are kept and a portion is missing. The repertoire holds approximately 2,000,000 clones, with just under 95% as singletons. Sequencing used naive CD8+ T cells from PBMCs. These receptors were obtained from a man younger than 35 in good health. Some clones in this sample may be carry-over from other donors' samples. The CDR3 runs from the conserved cysteine through the conserved F or W. Fields, in order: CDR3 length, V gene, clone size, J gene, D gene, CDR3 DNA, CDR3 protein. A D gene is named only where the DNA matches it firmly. Size is omitted from some rows. Given values are once, few, many or a class for expanded clones.

16	TRBV30	-	TRBJ2-7	TRBD2	TGTGCCTGGTCAACCACTGGGAGCCTAGCGGCCTACGAGCAGTACTTC	CAWSTTGSLAAYEQYF
15	TRBV5-6	-	TRBJ2-7	-	TGTGCCAGCAGCTTGTCCGGGACAAGATCTTCCGAGCAGTACTTC	CASSLSGTRSSEQYF
15	TRBV27	once	TRBJ2-6	-	TGTGCCAGCAGTTATGCCCCAACTGGGGCCAACGTCCTGACTTTC	CASSYAPTGANVLTF
18	TRBV7-9	-	TRBJ2-7	TRBD1	TGTGCCAGCAGCTTAGGGATGATTGGGACAGGGGGCATCTACGAGCAGTACTTC	CASSLGMIGTGGIYEQYF
14	TRBV7-2	-	TRBJ2-7	-	TGTGCCAGCAGGGCGGCGGGCAACCCCTACGAGCAGTACTTC	CASRAAGNPYEQYF
15	TRBV11-2	-	TRBJ2-2	TRBD2	TGTGCCAGCAGCTTAGTACCTAGCGGGGCCGGGGAGCTGTTTTTT	CASSLVPSGAGELFF
16	TRBV2	-	TRBJ2-5	TRBD2	TGTGCCAGCAGTGGGGTAGCGGGAGGCTTCCAAGAGACCCAGTACTTC	CASSGVAGGFQETQYF
12	TRBV28	-	TRBJ2-5	-	TGTGCCAGCAGTAGGGGGGAAGAGACCCAGTACTTC	CASSRGEETQYF
16	TRBV7-9	-	TRBJ2-6	-	TGTGCCAGCAGCAGCCGGGCCGCCATAGGGGCCAACGTCCTGACTTTC	CASSSRAAIGANVLTF
14	TRBV4-2	-	TRBJ2-1	-	TGTGCCAGCAGCCAGGTGACTAGTCAGCATGAGCAGTTCTTC	CASSQVTSQHEQFF
13	TRBV14	-	TRBJ1-1	-	TGTGCCAGCAGCCTAAGTGGGGGAACTGAAGCTTTCTTT	CASSLSGGTEAFF
15	TRBV11-1	-	TRBJ1-2	-	TGTGCCAGCAGCTCACTTGAGGGGGAAGGCTATGGCTACACCTTC	CASSSLEGEGYGYTF
14	TRBV7-9	once	TRBJ2-1	TRBD1	TGTGCCGGCAAGTGGGACAGCTCCTACAATGAGCAGTTCTTC	CAGKWDSSYNEQFF
16	TRBV9	-	TRBJ2-3	TRBD2	TGTGCCAGCAGCGACGGGACTAGCGGGACTGCTGATACGCAGTATTTT	CASSDGTSGTADTQYF